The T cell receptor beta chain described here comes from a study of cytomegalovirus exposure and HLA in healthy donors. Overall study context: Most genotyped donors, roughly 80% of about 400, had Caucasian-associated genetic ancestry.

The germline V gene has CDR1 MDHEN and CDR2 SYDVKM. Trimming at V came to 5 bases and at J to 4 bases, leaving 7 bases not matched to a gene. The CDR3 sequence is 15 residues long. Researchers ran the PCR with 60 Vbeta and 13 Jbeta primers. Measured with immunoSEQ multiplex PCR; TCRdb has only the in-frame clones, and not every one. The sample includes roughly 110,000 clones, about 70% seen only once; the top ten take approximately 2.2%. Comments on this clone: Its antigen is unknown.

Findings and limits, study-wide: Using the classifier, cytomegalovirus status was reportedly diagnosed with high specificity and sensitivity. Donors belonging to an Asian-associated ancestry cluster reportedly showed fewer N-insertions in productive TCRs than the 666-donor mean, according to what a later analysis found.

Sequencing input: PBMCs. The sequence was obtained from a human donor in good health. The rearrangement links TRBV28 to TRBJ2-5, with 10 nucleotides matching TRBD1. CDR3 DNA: TGTGCCAGCAGTACCGGGACAGGGGTCGGAGAGACCCAGTACTTC. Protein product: CASSTGTGVGETQYF.